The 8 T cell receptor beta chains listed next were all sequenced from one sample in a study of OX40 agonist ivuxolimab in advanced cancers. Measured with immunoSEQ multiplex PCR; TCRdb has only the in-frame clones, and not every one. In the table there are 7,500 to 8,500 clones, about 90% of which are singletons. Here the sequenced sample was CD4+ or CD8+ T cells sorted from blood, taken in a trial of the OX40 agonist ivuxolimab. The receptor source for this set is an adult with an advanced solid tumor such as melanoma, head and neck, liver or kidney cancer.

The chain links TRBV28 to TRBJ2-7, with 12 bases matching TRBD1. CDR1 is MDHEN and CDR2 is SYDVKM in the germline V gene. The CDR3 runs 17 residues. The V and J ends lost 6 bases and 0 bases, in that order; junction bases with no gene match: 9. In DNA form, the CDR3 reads TGTGCCAGCAGCCCAAGGGACAGGGGGCGACTCTCCTACGAGCAGTACTTC. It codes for CASSPRDRGRLSYEQYF.

The CDR3 nucleotides read TGTGCCTGGAATGAGTTTTGGGAGACCCAGTACTTC. Its translation is CAWNEFWETQYF. The chain employs TRBV30 and TRBJ2-5, with D uncertain. Germline values: CDR1 GTSNPN, CDR2 SVGIG (reference sequence). This CDR3 is built from 12 residues. V was pared by 4 bases and J by 5 bases, with 11 bases between.

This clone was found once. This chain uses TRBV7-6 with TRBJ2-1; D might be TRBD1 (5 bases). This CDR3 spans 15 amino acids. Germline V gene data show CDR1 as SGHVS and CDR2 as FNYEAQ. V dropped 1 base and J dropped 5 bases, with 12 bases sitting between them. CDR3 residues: CASSLGRVDDNEQFF. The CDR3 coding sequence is TGTGCCAGCAGCTTAGGCAGGGTAGATGACAATGAGCAGTTCTTC.

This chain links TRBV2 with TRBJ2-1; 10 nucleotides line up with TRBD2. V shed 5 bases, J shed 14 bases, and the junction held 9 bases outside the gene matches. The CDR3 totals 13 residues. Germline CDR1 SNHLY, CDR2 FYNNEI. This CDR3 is CASSPLAGEWKFF. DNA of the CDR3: TGTGCCAGCAGTCCGCTAGCGGGAGAGTGGAAGTTCTTC.

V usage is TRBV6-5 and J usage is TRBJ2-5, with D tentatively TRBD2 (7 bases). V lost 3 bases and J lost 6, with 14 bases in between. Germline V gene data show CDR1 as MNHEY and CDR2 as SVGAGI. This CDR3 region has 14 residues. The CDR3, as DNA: TGTGCCAGCAGTTATGGGGGGAGGGGGAAGACCCAGTACTTC. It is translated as CASSYGGRGKTQYF.

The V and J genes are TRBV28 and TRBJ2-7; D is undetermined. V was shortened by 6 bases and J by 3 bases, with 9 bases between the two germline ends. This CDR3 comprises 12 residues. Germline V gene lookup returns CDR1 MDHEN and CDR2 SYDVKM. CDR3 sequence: CASSPGGYEQYF. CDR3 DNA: TGTGCCAGCAGCCCGGGTGGCTACGAGCAGTACTTC.

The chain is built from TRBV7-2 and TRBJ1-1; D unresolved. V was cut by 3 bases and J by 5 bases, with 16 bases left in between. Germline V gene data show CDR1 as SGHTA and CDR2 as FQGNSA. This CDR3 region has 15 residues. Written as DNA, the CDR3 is TGTGCCAGCAGCTTGGGAGGTCTTGTCGGGACTGAAGCTTTCTTT. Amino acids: CASSLGGLVGTEAFF.

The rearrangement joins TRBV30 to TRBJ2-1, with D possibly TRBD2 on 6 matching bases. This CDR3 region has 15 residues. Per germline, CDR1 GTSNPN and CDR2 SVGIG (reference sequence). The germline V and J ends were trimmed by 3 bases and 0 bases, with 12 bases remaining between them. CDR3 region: CAWRGGFSSYNEQFF. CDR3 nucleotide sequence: TGTGCCTGGAGAGGAGGGTTCAGCTCCTACAATGAGCAGTTCTTC.